One T cell receptor (beta chain) is described in this entry. The data were obtained in a study of T cells after posttransplantation cyclophosphamide. Some clones are missing from TCRdb's copy, which holds only in-frame ones; the method was immunoSEQ multiplex PCR. The data show more than 1,500 clones, approximately 67% seen once. Germline loops: CDR1 LGHNA, CDR2 YSLEER. The V end lost 1 base, the J end lost 2 bases, and 20 bases lay between the germline ends. This CDR3 has 18 residues. A marrow graft followed busulfan-fludarabine conditioning, with cyclophosphamide on days +3 and +4. The sequence derives from a male patient aged 25 to 39 who received an allogeneic stem cell transplant from a related donor, was CMV-positive, and had acute GVHD only. T cells may partly derive from the graft donor. The specimen was CD8+ T cells sorted from PBMCs, collected after allogeneic stem cell transplant with posttransplant cyclophosphamide. The rearrangement joins TRBV4-3 to TRBJ2-5, with a weak D call TRBD2 (5 bases). CDR3 in amino acids: CASSQGGPTGIPQETQYF. The CDR3 nucleotides are TGCGCCAGCAGCCAAGGGGGTCCGACGGGGATCCCTCAAGAGACCCAGTACTTC.